These T cell receptor beta chains were read from a single sample in a study of cytomegalovirus exposure and HLA in healthy donors. Generated by immunoSEQ multiplex PCR, the TCRdb table keeps only in-frame clones and is missing some. The sample contains about 130,000 clones, about 74% of which appear only once. The sequenced sample was PBMCs. The receptor source for this set is a man between 18 and 35 years old in good health and CMV-seropositive. CDR3s include the opening cysteine and the closing phenylalanine or tryptophan. The order of the fields is clone size, V gene, D gene, CDR3 length, J gene, CDR3 protein, CDR3 DNA. A D gene is named only where the DNA matches it firmly. Some rows mark clone size as missing; the rest say once, few, many or name a class of expanded clone.

.	TRBV5-1	.	16	TRBJ2-3	CASSSRTELMSNTQYF	TGCGCCAGCAGCTCGCGGACAGAGCTAATGAGCAATACGCAGTATTTT
.	TRBV7-3	TRBD2	14	TRBJ2-1	CASRVGPTSVEQFF	TGTGCCAGCAGGGTAGGGCCTACTAGCGTCGAGCAGTTCTTC
.	TRBV6-5	TRBD1	12	TRBJ1-2	CASAGGSYGYTF	TGTGCCAGCGCAGGGGGTAGCTATGGCTACACCTTC
.	TRBV19	.	12	TRBJ1-2	CASSIGGSGYTF	TGTGCCAGTAGTATAGGAGGATCCGGCTACACCTTC
.	TRBV6-6	.	12	TRBJ2-7	CASAQAGGEQYF	TGTGCCAGCGCCCAAGCGGGTGGCGAGCAGTACTTC
.	TRBV5-5	TRBD1	15	TRBJ1-5	CASSWTGYSNQPQHF	TGTGCCAGCAGCTGGACAGGGTATAGCAATCAGCCCCAGCATTTT
.	TRBV4-1	.	14	TRBJ2-7	CASRPIEGPYEQYF	TGCGCCAGCAGACCAATTGAGGGCCCCTACGAGCAGTACTTC
.	TRBV19	.	15	TRBJ1-1	CASSMQTAYLTEAFF	TGTGCCAGTAGTATGCAGACAGCCTACCTCACTGAAGCTTTCTTT
.	TRBV13	.	14	TRBJ1-4	CASSPGGGIEKLFF	TGTGCCAGCAGCCCGGGCGGGGGAATTGAAAAACTGTTTTTT
once	TRBV7-9	.	16	TRBJ2-3	CASIPHRDMGTDTQYF	TGTGCCAGCATCCCGCACCGGGACATGGGCACAGATACGCAGTATTTT
.	TRBV19	.	14	TRBJ2-7	CASSIGLAAREQYF	TGTGCCAGTAGTATAGGACTCGCTGCTCGGGAGCAGTACTTC
.	TRBV28	.	12	TRBJ2-7	CASSRVDYEQYF	TGTGCCAGCAGTAGAGTAGACTACGAGCAGTACTTC
once	TRBV29-1	.	13	TRBJ2-4	CSVEWGPLNIQYF	TGCAGCGTTGAGTGGGGGCCATTAAACATTCAGTACTTC
.	TRBV28	TRBD1	15	TRBJ1-2	CASSLLGTGGHGYTF	TGTGCCAGCAGTTTACTTGGGACAGGGGGTCATGGCTACACCTTC
few	TRBV4-2	TRBD1	16	TRBJ1-3	CASSQDDVRGLNTIYF	TGTGCCAGCAGCCAAGATGATGTCAGGGGGCTTAACACCATATATTTT
.	TRBV9	TRBD1	15	TRBJ2-2	CASSAGQGIAGELFF	TGTGCCAGCAGCGCGGGACAGGGAATCGCCGGGGAGCTGTTTTTT
few	TRBV7-2	TRBD1	14	TRBJ1-6	CASSPQGQGSPLHF	TGTGCCAGCAGCCCCCAGGGACAGGGTTCACCCCTCCACTTT
few	TRBV9	TRBD1	15	TRBJ1-1	CASSTPRQGNTEAFF	TGTGCCAGCAGCACGCCGAGACAGGGGAACACTGAAGCTTTCTTT
.	TRBV5-1	TRBD1	16	TRBJ2-7	CASSPSTGAASIEQYF	TGCGCCAGCAGCCCTTCCACAGGGGCCGCGTCTATAGAGCAGTACTTC
.	TRBV29-1	.	16	TRBJ2-1	CSVEGMGRSTYNEQFF	TGCAGCGTTGAGGGGATGGGGCGATCAACCTACAATGAGCAGTTCTTC
.	TRBV7-3	.	15	TRBJ2-6	CASSVSSSGANVLTF	TGTGCCAGCAGCGTTAGTAGCTCTGGGGCCAACGTCCTGACTTTC
.	TRBV28	.	17	TRBJ2-3	CASSSLEGLTQTDTQYF	TGTGCCAGCAGCTCCCTCGAGGGACTGACCCAAACAGATACGCAGTATTTT
once	TRBV4-3	TRBD1	20	TRBJ2-2	CASSLKPGQGPLRNTGELFF	TGCGCCAGCAGCCTTAAGCCGGGACAGGGGCCCTTAAGAAACACCGGGGAGCTGTTTTTT
few	TRBV4-2	.	12	TRBJ2-1	CASSLLSDEQFF	TGTGCCAGCAGCCTCCTTTCCGATGAGCAGTTCTTC
.	TRBV5-1	.	13	TRBJ2-1	CASSLEVSGHPVF	TGCGCCAGCAGCTTGGAGGTGTCGGGACATCCTGTCTTC
.	TRBV19	.	14	TRBJ1-2	CASSIDGQHYGYTF	TGTGCCAGTAGTATAGATGGACAGCACTATGGCTACACCTTC
.	TRBV7-8	TRBD1	15	TRBJ1-4	CASNRGQGAHEKLFF	TGTGCCAGCAACAGGGGACAGGGGGCCCATGAAAAACTGTTTTTT
few	TRBV30	.	13	TRBJ1-3	CAWSVQVGNTIYF	TGTGCCTGGAGTGTACAAGTGGGAAACACCATATATTTT
.	TRBV6-6	.	11	TRBJ2-3	CASSSIDTQYF	TGTGCCAGCAGTTCAATCGATACGCAGTATTTT
.	TRBV11-2	TRBD1	15	TRBJ1-2	CASSTRDRGLGGYTF	TGTGCCAGCAGCACGCGGGACAGGGGATTGGGGGGCTACACCTTC
.	TRBV30	.	14	TRBJ2-7	CAWSVLAGPYEQYF	TGTGCCTGGAGTGTACTGGCGGGGCCCTACGAGCAGTACTTC
.	TRBV15	.	15	TRBJ1-2	CATSRVTSINYGYTF	TGTGCCACCAGCAGGGTAACTAGTATAAACTATGGCTACACCTTC
.	TRBV28	TRBD1	14	TRBJ2-1	CASSQAGGGNEQFF	TGTGCCAGCAGTCAGGCAGGGGGCGGGAATGAGCAGTTCTTC
.	TRBV30	.	12	TRBJ2-5	CAWSPTGETQYF	TGTGCCTGGAGTCCTACAGGGGAGACCCAGTACTTC
.	TRBV11-2	.	14	TRBJ2-5	CASSLGSFRETQYF	TGTGCCAGCAGCTTGGGGAGTTTCCGAGAGACCCAGTACTTC
.	TRBV5-6	.	15	TRBJ2-5	CASSSGTGGKETQYF	TGTGCCAGCAGCTCCGGGACTGGGGGGAAAGAGACCCAGTACTTC
.	TRBV2	TRBD2	15	TRBJ2-7	CASSPLAGGVSEQYF	TGTGCCAGCAGTCCCTTAGCGGGAGGAGTCAGCGAGCAGTACTTC